The next 28 T cell receptor beta chains were all read from a single sample in a study of blood T cell repertoires in COVID-19. Here immunoSEQ multiplex PCR was the method, and the copy in TCRdb shows in-frame clones only, minus some. The sample holds 350,000 to 450,000 clones; about nine tenths are singletons and the top ten take about 1.8%. Specimen: PBMCs or T cells enriched from blood (not recorded which). The receptors shown here come from a woman aged 25-40 years who had recovered from COVID-19.

This chain links TRBV14 with TRBJ2-5, with D tentatively TRBD1 (6 bases). The germline V gene encodes CDR1 SGHDN and CDR2 FVKESK. Between the trimmed V and J ends, which lost 4 bases and 9 bases, there was a span of 18 bases. CDR3 length: 14 residues. The CDR3 region has the DNA TGTGCCAGCAGCCGCCTGACAGGCCCCCAGCCCCAGTACTTC. Protein: CASSRLTGPQPQYF.

DNA for the CDR3: TGTGCCAGCCTTGCGGAGACAGGGTCATACGAGCAGTACTTC. It is translated as CASLAETGSYEQYF. The J gene is TRBJ2-7, the V gene TRBV2; 7 nucleotides match TRBD1. V was clipped by 8 bases and J by 4 bases; unmatched bases: 11. The CDR3 contains 14 residues. Germline-derived CDR1 and CDR2 are SNHLY and FYNNEI. Supplemented by reference TRBV2 and TRBJ2-7, the full variable domain reads EPEVTQTPSHQVTQMGQEVILRCVPISNHLYFYWYRQILGQKVEFLVSFYNNEISEKSEIFDDQFSVERPDGSNFTLKIRSTKLEDSAMYFCASLAETGSYEQYFGPGTRLTVT.

Only a few counts were recorded for this clone. The rearrangement joins TRBV7-2 to TRBJ2-7; D might be TRBD1 (5 bases). This CDR3 region has 16 residues. Trimming removed 4 bases at V and 6 bases at J, with 22 bases between. CDR1 and CDR2 (germline): SGHTA, FQGNSA. The CDR3 DNA reads as TGTGCCAGCAGCTCACGTCACCAGGGTTCTTCTGGCGAGCAGTACTTC. It translates to CASSSRHQGSSGEQYF.

The rearrangement links TRBV3-1 (or the pseudogene TRBV3-2) to TRBJ1-2; 7 nucleotides agree with TRBD1. Germline V gene sequence: CDR1 LGHDT, CDR2 YNNKEL (reference sequence). CDR3 length: 15 amino acids. Trimming cost V 0 bases and J 8 bases; bases outside gene matches: 9. CDR3 residues: CASSQDPPRGRGYTF. In nucleotides, the CDR3 is TGTGCCAGCAGCCAAGACCCGCCAAGGGGGCGAGGCTACACCTTC.

This chain links TRBV27 with TRBJ2-1; 9 positions match TRBD2. J lost 12 bases, V lost 7 bases, and 16 bases had no gene match. The CDR3 length is 15 residues. Germline loops: CDR1 MNHEY, CDR2 SMNVEV (reference sequence). CDR3 sequence reads: CASTGGTSPSVAQFF. In nucleotides, the CDR3 is TGTGCCAGCACTGGGGGGACTAGCCCCTCCGTCGCGCAGTTCTTC.

The chain is built from TRBV5-4 and TRBJ2-7; D is possibly TRBD2 (6 bases). Germline loops: CDR1 SGHNT, CDR2 YYREEE (reference sequence). V was shortened by 3 bases and J by 4 bases, with 11 bases between the two germline ends. This CDR3 comprises 13 residues. The CDR3 loop reads CASSYGEVYEQYF. In DNA, the CDR3 is TGTGCCAGCAGCTACGGGGAGGTTTACGAGCAGTACTTC.

This clone was found a few times. V gene TRBV29-1 combines with J gene TRBJ1-1; perhaps TRBD1 as D (6 bases). V was pared by 4 bases and J by 4 bases, with 22 bases between. Germline CDR1 and CDR2: SQVTM and ANQGSEA. The length of the CDR3 is 16 residues. CDR3 DNA sequence: TGCAGCGTTGTGCGGGGGCAGAGAACGATAGGCACTGAAGCTTTCTTT. Amino acid sequence: CSVVRGQRTIGTEAFF.

The rearrangement uses TRBV11-2 and TRBJ2-7; tentatively, D is TRBD2 (7 bases). This CDR3 is built from 17 residues. Germline CDR1 reads SGHAT; CDR2 reads FQNNGV. Trimming left V 4 bases short and J 0 bases short, with 19 bases between. The CDR3 protein is CASSSRFGGAGSYEQYF. CDR3 DNA sequence: TGTGCCAGCAGCTCCCGGTTTGGGGGGGCAGGCTCCTACGAGCAGTACTTC.

V and J are TRBV3-1 (or the pseudogene TRBV3-2) and TRBJ2-7, with D possibly TRBD2 on 5 matching bases. The germline V gene has CDR1 LGHDT and CDR2 YNNKEL (reference sequence). This CDR3 has 14 residues. Trimming took 5 bases from V and 7 from J, leaving 18 bases between them. The CDR3 spells CASSTGSARGEQYF. Written as DNA, the CDR3 is TGTGCCAGCAGCACGGGGTCAGCCCGTGGGGAGCAGTACTTC.

This sequence joins TRBV15 and TRBJ1-5; no clear D. This CDR3 has 15 amino acids. The V gene's germline CDR1 is LNHNV and CDR2 YYDKDF (reference sequence). Trimming removed 0 bases at V and 6 bases at J, with 12 bases between. The CDR3 coding sequence is TGTGCCACCAGCAGAGATCGGGTAGGGAGTCAGCCCCAGCATTTT. As protein: CATSRDRVGSQPQHF. The whole variable domain, remainder taken from reference TRBV15 and TRBJ1-5, is DAMVIQNPRYQVTQFGKPVTLSCSQTLNHNVMYWYQQKSSQAPKLLFHYYDKDFNNEADTPDNFQSRRPNTSFCFLDIRSPGLGDTAMYLCATSRDRVGSQPQHFGDGTRLSIL.

This chain uses TRBV9 with TRBJ2-3; 7 bases line up with TRBD1. Germline values: CDR1 SGDLS, CDR2 YYNGEE. The trim removed 3 bases at V and 1 base at J, leaving 5 bases unmatched. The CDR3 contains 15 residues. In DNA form, the CDR3 reads TGTGCCAGCAGCGCTCCGGGACAGCGCACAGATACGCAGTATTTT. Protein: CASSAPGQRTDTQYF.

This sequence joins TRBV24-1 and TRBJ2-7; 8 nucleotides agree with TRBD1. The CDR3 covers 16 residues. Germline V lookup: CDR1 KGHDR, CDR2 SFDVKD. V lost 3 bases and J lost 5; bases outside the gene matches: 11. The CDR3 DNA follows: TGTGCCACCAGTGATCCGAAACAGGGGGGTTTGAACGAGCAGTACTTC. Its translation is CATSDPKQGGLNEQYF.

This clone was detected only a few times. The chain couples TRBV6-5 to TRBJ2-7, with D possibly matching TRBD1 (6 bases). This CDR3 comprises 12 residues. The V gene's germline CDR1 is MNHEY and CDR2 SVGAGI. V dropped 7 bases and J dropped 0 bases, with 7 bases sitting between them. This chain's CDR3 is CASNRVSYEQYF. CDR3 bases: TGTGCCAGCAACAGGGTCTCCTACGAGCAGTACTTC.

CDR3 sequence: CASSGGLAGGPGETQYF. The CDR3 coding sequence is TGTGCCAGCAGTGGAGGACTAGCGGGAGGGCCTGGGGAGACCCAGTACTTC. The V and J genes are TRBV6-1 and TRBJ2-5, with TRBD2 matching 15 bases. V gave up 4 bases and J gave up 5 bases; unmatched junction bases: 8. This CDR3 has 17 amino acids. Germline-derived CDR1 and CDR2 are MNHNS and SASEGT.

J is TRBJ2-1 and V is TRBV28, with TRBD2 matching over 15 bases. There are 15 residues in the CDR3. J lost 5 bases, V lost 6 bases, and 2 bases had no gene match. Germline V CDR1 and CDR2: MDHEN, SYDVKM. CDR3 protein: CASSRTSGRDNEQFF. For the CDR3, the DNA is TGTGCCAGCAGCCGGACTAGCGGGAGGGACAATGAGCAGTTCTTC.

V gene TRBV7-2 combines with J gene TRBJ1-1; no reliable D call. Deletions cut 1 base from V and 1 base from J, with 4 bases between. Germline lookup yields CDR1 SGHTA and CDR2 FQGNSA. This CDR3 comprises 13 residues. CDR3 sequence (DNA): TGTGCCAGCAGCTTAGGACAGAACACTGAAGCTTTCTTT. This encodes CASSLGQNTEAFF. Complete variable domain (other parts from reference TRBV7-2 and TRBJ1-1): GAGVSQSPSNKVTEKGKDVELRCDPISGHTALYWYRQSLGQGLEFLIYFQGNSAPDKSGLPSDRFSAERTGGSVSTLTIQRTQQEDSAVYLCASSLGQNTEAFFGQGTRLTVV.

The chain carries TRBV3-1 (or the pseudogene TRBV3-2) and TRBJ2-7, with D maybe TRBD1 (5 bases). Per germline, CDR1 LGHDT and CDR2 YNNKEL (reference sequence). The CDR3 is 12 amino acids. V was clipped by 1 base and J by 7 bases, with 8 bases between them. CDR3 amino acids: CASSQAKGEQYF. CDR3 nucleotide sequence: TGTGCCAGCAGCCAAGCCAAGGGGGAGCAGTACTTC.

The chain combines TRBV27 with TRBJ2-7; no clear D. Germline V gives CDR1 MNHEY, CDR2 SMNVEV (reference sequence). The V end was cut by 6 bases, the J end by 5 bases, with 14 bases between. The CDR3 has 13 residues. CDR3 loop: CASRNGHGHEQYF. The DNA for the CDR3 is TGTGCCAGCAGAAATGGGCATGGGCACGAGCAGTACTTC.

The chain uses TRBV30 and TRBJ1-4; 12 bases line up with TRBD1. Germline-derived CDR1 and CDR2 are GTSNPN and SVGIG (reference sequence). V shed 0 bases, J shed 7 bases, and the junction held 6 bases outside the gene matches. This CDR3 comprises 16 residues. The CDR3 bases are TGTGCCTGGAGTGTACCCTGGGGACAGGGGGCTGAAAAACTGTTTTTT. Its protein product is CAWSVPWGQGAEKLFF.

V gene TRBV7-9 combines with J gene TRBJ1-4; possibly TRBD1 for D (5 bases). V lost 0 bases to trimming and J lost 6 bases, with 14 bases between them. Germline CDR1 SEHNR, CDR2 FQNEAQ (reference sequence). The length of the CDR3 is 16 residues. The CDR3 DNA reads TGTGCCAGCAGCTTAGCGCTTGGGGCTCGGCATGAAAAACTGTTTTTT. Its translation: CASSLALGARHEKLFF. The variable domain in full, with the rest retrieved from reference TRBV7-9 and TRBJ1-4, is DTGVSQNPRHKITKRGQNVTFRCDPISEHNRLYWYRQTLGQGPEFLTYFQNEAQLEKSRLLSDRFSAERPKGSFSTLEIQRTEQGDSAMYLCASSLALGARHEKLFFGSGTQLSVL.

The rearrangement uses TRBV2 and TRBJ2-2; D is unclear. V dropped 7 bases and J dropped 7 bases, with 7 bases sitting between them. This CDR3 has 11 amino acids. The germline gives CDR1 SNHLY, CDR2 FYNNEI. The CDR3 reads CASNYDGELFF. The DNA for the CDR3 is TGTGCCAGCAACTATGACGGGGAGCTGTTTTTT.

The chain is built from TRBV7-2 and TRBJ1-1, with a possible D match to TRBD1 (5 bases). The CDR3 length is 14 residues. Trimming removed 5 bases at V and 5 bases at J, with 15 bases between. The germline V gene has CDR1 SGHTA and CDR2 FQGNSA. CDR3 nucleotide sequence: TGTGCCAGCAGCGTGGGGCGCATTCATACTGAAGCTTTCTTT. Its translation: CASSVGRIHTEAFF.

The chain joins TRBV2 to TRBJ1-2; tentatively, D is TRBD1 (6 bases). This CDR3 has 16 amino acids. From germline, CDR1 is SNHLY and CDR2 FYNNEI. The V and J ends lost 6 bases and 5 bases respectively, with 22 bases between them. This CDR3 reads CASRAGEGRGVYGYTF. CDR3 nucleotide sequence: TGTGCCAGCAGGGCGGGAGAAGGCAGGGGAGTTTATGGCTACACCTTC.

The rearrangement uses TRBV19 and TRBJ2-7, with D perhaps TRBD1 (5 bases). V was cut by 3 bases and J by 4 bases, with 10 bases left in between. Per the germline V gene, CDR1 is LNHDA and CDR2 is SQIVND (reference sequence). This CDR3 has 13 residues. CDR3 sequence reads: CASSIQGAYEQYF. The DNA of the CDR3 is TGTGCCAGTAGTATCCAAGGGGCTTACGAGCAGTACTTC.

V usage is TRBV9 and J usage is TRBJ1-1; TRBD1 agrees at 9 bases. The germline V gene encodes CDR1 SGDLS and CDR2 YYNGEE. V gave up 4 bases and J gave up 4 bases; unmatched junction bases: 5. The CDR3 spans 14 residues. For the CDR3, the DNA is TGTGCCAGCAGCAGGGACAGGGCCGGCACTGAAGCTTTCTTT. Encoded protein: CASSRDRAGTEAFF.

A single count supports this clone. The V gene is TRBV3-1 (or the pseudogene TRBV3-2), the J gene TRBJ1-3; no definite D call. The CDR3 sequence is 13 residues long. CDR1 is LGHDT and CDR2 is YNNKEL in the germline V gene (reference sequence). Trimming took 1 base from V and 3 from J, leaving 4 bases between them. The CDR3 DNA reads TGTGCCAGCAGCCAAGCAGGTGGAAACACCATATATTTT. Residues: CASSQAGGNTIYF.

V gene TRBV7-3 combines with J gene TRBJ1-1; 7 bases align to TRBD1. The V gene's germline CDR1 is SGHTA and CDR2 FQGTGA. J lost 4 bases, V lost 6 bases, and 8 bases had no gene match. This CDR3 has 14 amino acids. The CDR3: CASRAQGGSTEAFF. DNA for the CDR3: TGTGCCAGCAGAGCTCAGGGGGGTAGCACTGAAGCTTTCTTT.

The V and J genes are TRBV7-9 and TRBJ2-7; the match to TRBD1 covers 7 bases. Germline CDR1 is SEHNR and CDR2 is FQNEAQ (reference sequence). CDR3 length: 13 residues. J lost 6 bases, V lost 5 bases, and 7 bases had no gene match. In nucleotides, the CDR3 is TGTGCCAGCAGCGCCGGGACAGTGGGCGAGCAGTACTTC. Protein sequence: CASSAGTVGEQYF.